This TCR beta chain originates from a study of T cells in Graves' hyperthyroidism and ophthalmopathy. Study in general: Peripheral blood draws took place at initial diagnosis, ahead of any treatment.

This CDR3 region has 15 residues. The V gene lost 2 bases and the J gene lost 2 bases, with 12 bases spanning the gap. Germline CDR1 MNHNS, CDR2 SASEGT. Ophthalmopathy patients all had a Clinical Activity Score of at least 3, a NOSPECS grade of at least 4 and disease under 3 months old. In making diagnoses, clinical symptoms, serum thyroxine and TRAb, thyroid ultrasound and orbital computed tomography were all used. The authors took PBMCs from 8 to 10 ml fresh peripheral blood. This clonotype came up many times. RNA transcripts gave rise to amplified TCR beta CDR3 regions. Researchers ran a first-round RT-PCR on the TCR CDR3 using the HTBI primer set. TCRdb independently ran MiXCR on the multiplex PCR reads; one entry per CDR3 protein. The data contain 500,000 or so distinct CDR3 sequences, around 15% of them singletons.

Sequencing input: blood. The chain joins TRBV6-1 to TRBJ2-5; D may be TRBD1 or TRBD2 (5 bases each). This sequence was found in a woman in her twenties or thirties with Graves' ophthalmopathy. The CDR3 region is CASSEYRGPQETQYF. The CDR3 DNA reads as TGTGCCAGCAGTGAATACCGGGGCCCACAAGAGACCCAGTACTTC.